What follows is one T cell receptor (beta chain) and its context. Its cognate antigen is unknown. The entry originates in a study of T cell responses to AZD1222 COVID-19 vaccine. Study-wide results and caveats: Per reports, nearly half of all spike-specific TCRs target regions that are unmutated in variants. With two AZD1222 doses given, Spike-specific TCR breadth and depth both rose.

This CDR3 contains 16 residues. The junction had 8 bases not matched to a gene; V was cut back by 0 bases and J by 6 bases. CDR1 is SNHLY and CDR2 is FYNNEI in the germline V gene. TCRdb's copy holds only in-frame clones and misses some; the assay was immunoSEQ multiplex PCR. The data show 140,000 to 150,000 clones, with approximately 90% seen just once and about 1.5% held by the top ten. This clonotype was obtained from an adult in good health. J is TRBJ2-3 and V is TRBV2, with 8 bases fitting TRBD2. Sample: peripheral blood, taken on day 0 of AZD1222 vaccination. Written as DNA, the CDR3 is TGTGCCAGCAGTGAAGCGAGGGGTTCTAGCGGGGATACGCAGTATTTT. Translated, it gives CASSEARGSSGDTQYF.